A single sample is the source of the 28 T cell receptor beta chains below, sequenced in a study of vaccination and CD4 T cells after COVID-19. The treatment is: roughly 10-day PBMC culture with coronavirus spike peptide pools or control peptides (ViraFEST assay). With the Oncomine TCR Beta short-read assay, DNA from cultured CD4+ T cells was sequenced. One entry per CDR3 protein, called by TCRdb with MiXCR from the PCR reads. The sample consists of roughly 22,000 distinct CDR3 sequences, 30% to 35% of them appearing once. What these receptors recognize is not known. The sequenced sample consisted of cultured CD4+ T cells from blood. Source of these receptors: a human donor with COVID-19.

CDR3 in amino acids: CASSPGQGRTYEQYF. CDR3 coding DNA: TGTGCCAGCAGTCCCGGACAGGGGCGAACCTACGAGCAGTACTTC. This sequence joins TRBV27 and TRBJ2-7, with 9 bases aligning to TRBD1. J gave up 2 bases and V 5 bases, and 7 bases lay outside the gene matches. Germline V gene data show CDR1 as MNHEY and CDR2 as SMNVEV (reference sequence). The CDR3 consists of 15 residues.

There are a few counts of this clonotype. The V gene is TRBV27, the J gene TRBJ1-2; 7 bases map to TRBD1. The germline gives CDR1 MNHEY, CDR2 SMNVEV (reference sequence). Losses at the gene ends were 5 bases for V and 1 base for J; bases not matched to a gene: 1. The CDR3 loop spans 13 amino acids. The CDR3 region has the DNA TGTGCCAGCAGTGGGACAGTTAACTATGGCTACACCTTC. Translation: CASSGTVNYGYTF.

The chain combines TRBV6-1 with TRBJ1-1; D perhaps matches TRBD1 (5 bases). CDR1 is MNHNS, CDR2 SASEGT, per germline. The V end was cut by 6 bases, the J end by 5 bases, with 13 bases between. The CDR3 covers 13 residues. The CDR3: CASSPMKGTEAFF. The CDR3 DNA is TGTGCCAGCAGCCCAATGAAGGGGACTGAAGCTTTCTTT.

CDR3: CASSLTGTYEQYF. The CDR3 coding sequence is TGTGCCAGCAGCTTGACGGGGACCTACGAGCAGTACTTC. The V and J genes are TRBV5-4 and TRBJ2-7; D might be TRBD2 (5 bases). Germline V CDR1 and CDR2: SGHNT, YYREEE (reference sequence). V lost 1 base and J 2 bases, leaving 7 bases between the germline ends. CDR3 size: 13 residues.

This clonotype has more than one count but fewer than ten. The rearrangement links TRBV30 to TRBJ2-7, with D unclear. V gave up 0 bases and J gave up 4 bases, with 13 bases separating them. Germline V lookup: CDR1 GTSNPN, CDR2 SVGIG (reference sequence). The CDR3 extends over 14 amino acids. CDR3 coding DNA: TGTGCCTGGAGTGTAATCGGGTTTGTGTACGAGCAGTACTTC. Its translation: CAWSVIGFVYEQYF.

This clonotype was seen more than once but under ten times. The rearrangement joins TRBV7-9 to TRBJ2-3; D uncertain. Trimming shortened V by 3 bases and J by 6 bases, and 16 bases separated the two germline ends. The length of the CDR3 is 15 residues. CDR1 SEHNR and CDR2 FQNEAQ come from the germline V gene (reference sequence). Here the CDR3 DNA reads TGTGCCAGCAGCTTCGCCCCATCCCCTGGGGATACGCAGTATTTT. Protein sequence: CASSFAPSPGDTQYF.

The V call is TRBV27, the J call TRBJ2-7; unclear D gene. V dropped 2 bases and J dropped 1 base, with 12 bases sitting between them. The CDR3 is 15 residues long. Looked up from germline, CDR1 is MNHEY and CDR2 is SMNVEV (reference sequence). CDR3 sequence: CASSLKPQGSYEQYF. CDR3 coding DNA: TGTGCCAGCAGTTTAAAGCCCCAAGGGTCCTACGAGCAGTACTTC.

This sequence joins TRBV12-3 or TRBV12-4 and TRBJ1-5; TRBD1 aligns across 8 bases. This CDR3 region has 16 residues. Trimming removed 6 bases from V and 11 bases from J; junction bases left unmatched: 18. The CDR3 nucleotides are TGTGCCAGCAGCAATCTTGACAGGGGCCTTGCGGAGACCCAGCATTTT. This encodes CASSNLDRGLAETQHF.

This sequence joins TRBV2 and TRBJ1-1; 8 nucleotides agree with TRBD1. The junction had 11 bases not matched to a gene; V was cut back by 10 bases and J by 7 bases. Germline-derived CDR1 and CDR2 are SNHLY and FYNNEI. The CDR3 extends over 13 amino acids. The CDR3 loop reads CATVEGQVGEAFF. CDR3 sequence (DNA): TGTGCCACCGTCGAGGGACAGGTCGGTGAAGCTTTCTTT.

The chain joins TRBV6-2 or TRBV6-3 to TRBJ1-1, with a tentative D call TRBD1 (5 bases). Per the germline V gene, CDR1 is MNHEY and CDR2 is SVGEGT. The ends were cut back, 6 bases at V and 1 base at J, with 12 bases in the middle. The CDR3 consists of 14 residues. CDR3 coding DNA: TGTGCCAGCAGACCGGGGCAGAGGAACACTGAAGCTTTCTTT. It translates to CASRPGQRNTEAFF.

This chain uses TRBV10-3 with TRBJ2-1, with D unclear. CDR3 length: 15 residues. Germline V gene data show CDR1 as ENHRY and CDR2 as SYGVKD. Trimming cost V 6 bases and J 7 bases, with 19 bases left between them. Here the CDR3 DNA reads TGTGCCATCAGCTCCAGCCAGGCCTTGGGTAATGAGCAGTTCTTC. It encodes CAISSSQALGNEQFF.

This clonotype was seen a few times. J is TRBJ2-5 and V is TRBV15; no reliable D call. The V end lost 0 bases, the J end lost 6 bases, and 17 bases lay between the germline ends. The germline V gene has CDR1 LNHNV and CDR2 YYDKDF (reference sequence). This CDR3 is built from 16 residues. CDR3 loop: CATSRDSPSGRKTQYF. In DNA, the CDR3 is TGTGCCACCAGCAGAGATTCTCCCTCCGGTCGGAAGACCCAGTACTTC.

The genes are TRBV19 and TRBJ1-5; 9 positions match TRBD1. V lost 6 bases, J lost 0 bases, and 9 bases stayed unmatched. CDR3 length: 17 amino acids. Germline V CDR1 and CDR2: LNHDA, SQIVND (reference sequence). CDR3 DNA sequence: TGTGCCAGTAGCATGGGACAGGGAGGCTATAGCAATCAGCCCCAGCATTTT. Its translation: CASSMGQGGYSNQPQHF.

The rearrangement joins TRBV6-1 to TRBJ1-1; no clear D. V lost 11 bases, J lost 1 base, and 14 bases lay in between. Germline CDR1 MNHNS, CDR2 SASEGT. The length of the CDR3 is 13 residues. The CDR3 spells CAGWGAANTEAFF. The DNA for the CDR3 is TGTGCCGGATGGGGTGCAGCGAACACTGAAGCTTTCTTT.

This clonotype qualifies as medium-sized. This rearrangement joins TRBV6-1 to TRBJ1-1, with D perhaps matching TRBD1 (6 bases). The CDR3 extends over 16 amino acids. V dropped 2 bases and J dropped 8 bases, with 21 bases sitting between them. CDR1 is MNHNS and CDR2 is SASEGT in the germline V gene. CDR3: CASSEPHVPRQAEAFF. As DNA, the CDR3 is TGTGCCAGCAGTGAACCCCACGTTCCTAGACAGGCCGAAGCTTTCTTT.

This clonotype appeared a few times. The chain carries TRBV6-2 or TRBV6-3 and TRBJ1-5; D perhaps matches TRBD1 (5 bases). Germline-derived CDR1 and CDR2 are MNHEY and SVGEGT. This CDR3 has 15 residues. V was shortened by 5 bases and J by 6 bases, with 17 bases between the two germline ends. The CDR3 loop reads CASSAIGQGGQPQHF. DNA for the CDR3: TGTGCCAGCAGTGCCATTGGGCAGGGTGGTCAGCCCCAGCATTTT.

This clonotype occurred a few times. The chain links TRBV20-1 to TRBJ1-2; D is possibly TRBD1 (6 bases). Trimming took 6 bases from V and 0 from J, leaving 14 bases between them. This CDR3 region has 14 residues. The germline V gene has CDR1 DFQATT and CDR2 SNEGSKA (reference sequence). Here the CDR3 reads CSATGTLTNYGYTF. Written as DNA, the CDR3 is TGCAGTGCCACCGGGACACTAACTAACTATGGCTACACCTTC.

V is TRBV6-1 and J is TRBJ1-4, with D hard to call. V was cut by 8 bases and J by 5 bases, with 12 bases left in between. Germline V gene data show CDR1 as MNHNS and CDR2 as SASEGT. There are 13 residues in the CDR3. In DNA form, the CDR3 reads TGTGCCAGCGACCCCAAGAGGAATGAAAAACTGTTTTTT. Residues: CASDPKRNEKLFF.

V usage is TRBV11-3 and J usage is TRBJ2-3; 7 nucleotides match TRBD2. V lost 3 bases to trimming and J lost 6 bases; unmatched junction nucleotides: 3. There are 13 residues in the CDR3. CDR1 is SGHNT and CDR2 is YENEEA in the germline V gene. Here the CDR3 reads CASSFTSADTQYF. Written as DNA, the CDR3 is TGTGCCAGCAGCTTCACTAGCGCTGATACGCAGTATTTT.

The CDR3 DNA reads as TGTGCCAGTACTCTGGGGACAGGACAAGCCAAAAACATTCAGTACTTC. Amino acid sequence: CASTLGTGQAKNIQYF. The chain is built from TRBV19 and TRBJ2-4, with 8 nucleotides matching TRBD1. This CDR3 has 16 amino acids. The junction had 8 bases not matched to a gene; V was cut back by 7 bases and J by 0 bases. The germline CDR1 and CDR2 sequences are LNHDA and SQIVND (reference sequence).

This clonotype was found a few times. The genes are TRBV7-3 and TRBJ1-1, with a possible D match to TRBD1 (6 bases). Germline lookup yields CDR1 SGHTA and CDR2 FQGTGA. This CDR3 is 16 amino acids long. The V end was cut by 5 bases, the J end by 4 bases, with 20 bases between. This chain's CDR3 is CASSPRGGGLVTEAFF. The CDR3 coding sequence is TGTGCCAGCAGCCCCCGGGGAGGGGGTCTGGTCACTGAAGCTTTCTTT.

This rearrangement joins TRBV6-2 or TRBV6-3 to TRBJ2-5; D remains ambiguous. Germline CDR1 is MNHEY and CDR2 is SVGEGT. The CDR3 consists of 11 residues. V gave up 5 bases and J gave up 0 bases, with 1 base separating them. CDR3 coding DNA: TGTGCCAGCAGTGACCAAGAGACCCAGTACTTC. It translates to CASSDQETQYF.

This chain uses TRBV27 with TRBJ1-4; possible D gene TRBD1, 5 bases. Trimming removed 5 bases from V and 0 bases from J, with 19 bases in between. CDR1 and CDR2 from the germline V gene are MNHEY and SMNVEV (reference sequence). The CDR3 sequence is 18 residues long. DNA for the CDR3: TGTGCCAGCAGTCCAACCTCAGGGATTCCCGCAACTAATGAAAAACTGTTTTTT. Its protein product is CASSPTSGIPATNEKLFF.

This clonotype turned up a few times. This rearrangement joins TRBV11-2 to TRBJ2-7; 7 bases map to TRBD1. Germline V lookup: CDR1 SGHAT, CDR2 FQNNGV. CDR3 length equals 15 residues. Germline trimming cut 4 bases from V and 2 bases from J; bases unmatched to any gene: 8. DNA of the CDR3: TGTGCCAGCAGCTCATACAGGGGATTGGCCTACGAGCAGTACTTC. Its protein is CASSSYRGLAYEQYF.

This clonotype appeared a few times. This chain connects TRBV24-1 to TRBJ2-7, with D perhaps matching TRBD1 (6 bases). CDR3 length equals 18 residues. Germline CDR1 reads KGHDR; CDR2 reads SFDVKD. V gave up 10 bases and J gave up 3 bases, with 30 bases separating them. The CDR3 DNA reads TGTGCCACGCATAAAGACTTGCCGATGGTGGGACACCTCTACGAGCAGTACTTC. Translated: CATHKDLPMVGHLYEQYF.

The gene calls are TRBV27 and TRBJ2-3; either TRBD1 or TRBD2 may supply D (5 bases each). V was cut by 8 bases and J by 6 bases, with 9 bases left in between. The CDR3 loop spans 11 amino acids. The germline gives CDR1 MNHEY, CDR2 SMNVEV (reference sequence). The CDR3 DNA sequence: TGTGCCAGCGGGGGAAGGGATACGCAGTATTTT. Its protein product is CASGGRDTQYF.

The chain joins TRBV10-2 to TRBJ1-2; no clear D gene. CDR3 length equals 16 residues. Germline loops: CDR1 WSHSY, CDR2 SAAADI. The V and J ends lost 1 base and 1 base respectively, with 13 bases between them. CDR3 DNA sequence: TGCGCCAGCAGTGAGTACGCCAGAGACATTAACTATGGCTACACCTTC. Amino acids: CASSEYARDINYGYTF.

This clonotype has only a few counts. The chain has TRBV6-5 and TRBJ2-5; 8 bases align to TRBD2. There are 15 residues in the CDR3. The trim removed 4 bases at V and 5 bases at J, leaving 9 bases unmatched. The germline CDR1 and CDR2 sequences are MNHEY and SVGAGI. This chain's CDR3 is CASSSQTSEVETQYF. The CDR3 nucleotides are TGTGCCAGCAGTTCCCAGACTAGCGAAGTCGAGACCCAGTACTTC.